The rows below give T cell receptor beta chains drawn from one sample of a study of CD8 T cells in Susac syndrome. TCRdb reprocessed the immunoSEQ multiplex PCR reads with MiXCR, giving one entry per CDR3 protein. This table has roughly 25,000 distinct CDR3 sequences, over 85% appearing once. Input material: CD8+ T cells from PBMCs. The receptors shown here come from a human donor with Susac syndrome. Each CDR3 is given with its conserved first and last residue. Each record gives: clone size, J gene, V gene, D gene, CDR3 DNA, CDR3 protein. The D gene is left open where the match is weak. The listing skips clone size in some rows; elsewhere it reads once, few, many or a size class.

clone size: -; J gene: TRBJ1-2; V gene: TRBV13; D gene: -; CDR3 DNA: TGTGCCAGCAGCTTAGACAGGGAGAAGGGCTACACCTTC; CDR3 protein: CASSLDREKGYTF
clone size: -; J gene: TRBJ2-1; V gene: TRBV24-1; D gene: TRBD1; CDR3 DNA: TGTGCCACCAGTGAAGGGGGCCCCGTCTACAATGAGCAGTTCTTC; CDR3 protein: CATSEGGPVYNEQFF
clone size: -; J gene: TRBJ1-2; V gene: TRBV9; D gene: TRBD1; CDR3 DNA: TGTGCCAGCAGCGCCCCCGAATTACAGGGGACCTCTAACTATGGCTACACCTTC; CDR3 protein: CASSAPELQGTSNYGYTF
clone size: -; J gene: TRBJ2-7; V gene: TRBV11-1; D gene: -; CDR3 DNA: TGTGCCAGCAGCTCGACAGGCGCTACAGAGCAGTACTTC; CDR3 protein: CASSSTGATEQYF
clone size: -; J gene: TRBJ1-2; V gene: TRBV24-1; D gene: TRBD1; CDR3 DNA: TGTGCCACCAGTGAACCCTCCGGGACAGGCTATGGCTACACCTTC; CDR3 protein: CATSEPSGTGYGYTF
clone size: -; J gene: TRBJ2-2; V gene: TRBV13; D gene: -; CDR3 DNA: TGTGCCAGCAGCCCCTCCGGTAGGGGGTCGGACACCGGGGAGCTGTTTTTT; CDR3 protein: CASSPSGRGSDTGELFF
clone size: -; J gene: TRBJ2-3; V gene: TRBV27; D gene: -; CDR3 DNA: TGTGCCAGCAGGCTTATGTTGGCGATCACAGATACGCAGTATTTT; CDR3 protein: CASRLMLAITDTQYF
clone size: -; J gene: TRBJ2-2; V gene: TRBV28; D gene: TRBD1; CDR3 DNA: TGTGCCAGCAGCGGCGGGGACAGGGCGAACACCGGGGAGCTGTTTTTT; CDR3 protein: CASSGGDRANTGELFF
clone size: -; J gene: TRBJ2-7; V gene: TRBV6-5; D gene: -; CDR3 DNA: TGTGCCAGCAGTCCAGGGTTCCACGAGCAGTACTTC; CDR3 protein: CASSPGFHEQYF
clone size: -; J gene: TRBJ2-3; V gene: TRBV28; D gene: TRBD2; CDR3 DNA: TGTGCCAGCAGTATAACTAGCGGGGGTGCGAATACGCAGTATTTT; CDR3 protein: CASSITSGGANTQYF
clone size: -; J gene: TRBJ2-7; V gene: TRBV11-2; D gene: -; CDR3 DNA: TGTGCCAGCAGCTTAGGGGGGACCGAGCAGTACTTC; CDR3 protein: CASSLGGTEQYF
clone size: -; J gene: TRBJ1-1; V gene: TRBV28; D gene: -; CDR3 DNA: TGTGCCAGCAGTTCCCCTCCGGACACCCCTTGGAACACTGAAGCTTTCTTT; CDR3 protein: CASSSPPDTPWNTEAFF
clone size: once; J gene: TRBJ2-5; V gene: TRBV5-1; D gene: -; CDR3 DNA: TGCGCCAGCAGCTTGGCCTGGCAGCAAGAGACCCAGTACTTC; CDR3 protein: CASSLAWQQETQYF
clone size: -; J gene: TRBJ1-2; V gene: TRBV27; D gene: -; CDR3 DNA: TGTGCCAGCAGTTTAATTGGGACGGGCTATGGCTACACCTTC; CDR3 protein: CASSLIGTGYGYTF
clone size: -; J gene: TRBJ2-7; V gene: TRBV29-1; D gene: -; CDR3 DNA: TGCAGCGTTGAAGTGGTGGGGGTGGTGTTCGAGCAGTACTTC; CDR3 protein: CSVEVVGVVFEQYF
clone size: -; J gene: TRBJ1-2; V gene: TRBV24-1; D gene: TRBD1; CDR3 DNA: TGTGCCACCAGCGACAGGGGCTATGGCTACACCTTC; CDR3 protein: CATSDRGYGYTF
clone size: once; J gene: TRBJ1-1; V gene: TRBV6-2/TRBV6-3; D gene: -; CDR3 DNA: TGTGCCAGCAGTTACCCGGTACGGGCAGATGAAGCTTTCTTT; CDR3 protein: CASSYPVRADEAFF
clone size: -; J gene: TRBJ1-1; V gene: TRBV30; D gene: -; CDR3 DNA: TGTGCCTGGAGTGTATCAGCCGGGGGGACTGAAGCTTTCTTT; CDR3 protein: CAWSVSAGGTEAFF
clone size: -; J gene: TRBJ1-1; V gene: TRBV7-2; D gene: -; CDR3 DNA: TGTGCCAGCGTGGGGGGGGCGCGAATATACTCCTTCATGAACACTGAAGCTTTCTTT; CDR3 protein: CASVGGARIYSFMNTEAFF
clone size: -; J gene: TRBJ2-7; V gene: TRBV25-1; D gene: -; CDR3 DNA: TGTGCCAGCAGTTGGGGGTACGAGCAGTACTTC; CDR3 protein: CASSWGYEQYF
clone size: few; J gene: TRBJ1-1; V gene: TRBV7-9; D gene: -; CDR3 DNA: TGTGCCAGCAGCTCCACTGAAGCTTTCTTT; CDR3 protein: CASSSTEAFF
clone size: -; J gene: TRBJ2-7; V gene: TRBV28; D gene: -; CDR3 DNA: TGTGCCAGCCGACCCCGGCAGCCGTACGAGCAGTACTTC; CDR3 protein: CASRPRQPYEQYF
clone size: once; J gene: TRBJ2-3; V gene: TRBV11-2; D gene: TRBD2; CDR3 DNA: TGTGCCAGCAGCTCATTGTCTGGACTAGCGGGGGGCCCCGCTAGCACAGATACGCAGTATTTT; CDR3 protein: CASSSLSGLAGGPASTDTQYF
clone size: -; J gene: TRBJ1-1; V gene: TRBV4-1; D gene: -; CDR3 DNA: TGCGCCAGCAGCCTGACGGATATGAACACTGAAGCTTTCTTT; CDR3 protein: CASSLTDMNTEAFF
clone size: -; J gene: TRBJ2-1; V gene: TRBV28; D gene: TRBD2; CDR3 DNA: TGTGCCAGCAGTAGTAGCGGGACCACCCCTTGGAATGAGCAGTTCTTC; CDR3 protein: CASSSSGTTPWNEQFF
clone size: -; J gene: TRBJ1-1; V gene: TRBV28; D gene: TRBD1; CDR3 DNA: TGTGCCAGCAGTCCCCTCGGGAACAGGGGGGACACTGAAGCTTTCTTT; CDR3 protein: CASSPLGNRGDTEAFF
clone size: -; J gene: TRBJ1-5; V gene: TRBV6-5; D gene: -; CDR3 DNA: TGTGCCAGCAGTTACTCTTCCTGGGGCAATCAGCCCCAGCATTTT; CDR3 protein: CASSYSSWGNQPQHF
clone size: -; J gene: TRBJ1-5; V gene: TRBV9; D gene: -; CDR3 DNA: TGTGCCAGCAGCGTCGGGGGGTACCCGAATCAGCCCCAGCATTTT; CDR3 protein: CASSVGGYPNQPQHF
clone size: -; J gene: TRBJ2-1; V gene: TRBV7-9; D gene: -; CDR3 DNA: TGTGCCAGCAGCTTAAGAGGGGGGACCTACAATGAGCAGTTCTTC; CDR3 protein: CASSLRGGTYNEQFF
clone size: -; J gene: TRBJ2-7; V gene: TRBV4-2; D gene: -; CDR3 DNA: TGTGCCAGCAGCCAAGCCCCCCGGAGAGGCAGGGACTACGAGCAGTACTTC; CDR3 protein: CASSQAPRRGRDYEQYF
clone size: once; J gene: TRBJ2-7; V gene: TRBV2; D gene: -; CDR3 DNA: TGTGCCAGCAGTGGACAGGATTACTACGAGCAGTACTTC; CDR3 protein: CASSGQDYYEQYF
clone size: -; J gene: TRBJ2-1; V gene: TRBV6-5; D gene: -; CDR3 DNA: TGTGCCAGCAGTCCCGGGACGGCCTTTAATGAGCAGTTCTTC; CDR3 protein: CASSPGTAFNEQFF
clone size: few; J gene: TRBJ2-7; V gene: TRBV28; D gene: TRBD1; CDR3 DNA: TGTGCCAGCAGACGAAGGCAACAGGGGGCCTACGAGCAGTACTTC; CDR3 protein: CASRRRQQGAYEQYF
clone size: -; J gene: TRBJ2-7; V gene: TRBV29-1; D gene: -; CDR3 DNA: TGCAGCGTTGACCGAGGGGACGAGCAGTACTTC; CDR3 protein: CSVDRGDEQYF